This T cell receptor (beta chain) was identified in a study of memory CD4+ T cells and cytomegalovirus serostatus (dated by TCRdb to between 2018 and 2021). With respect to the entire study: The cohort comprised around 35 healthy Belgian adults, 9 CMV seropositive and around 25 CMV seronegative. To replicate a published TCR-based CMV serostatus classifier, the study sequenced CD4+ memory TCRbeta repertoires from a Belgian cohort whose cytomegalovirus serostatus was known. General conclusions and limits of the study: The results were interpreted as suggesting that the CMV-associated TCR signature is largely present in the CD4+ memory repertoire. Only CD4+CD45RO+ memory cells were sequenced, in contrast to the original study, in which naive and memory CD4+ and CD8+ populations were covered. The original-framework classifier achieved a median bootstrapped AUC of approximately 0.96 with a 95% CI of 0.76-1.00 on the Belgian cohort. For CMV serostatus prediction, a median bootstrapped AUC of roughly 0.94 was reached with the original framework, and a median bootstrapped AUC of roughly 0.92 was reached with a US-trained random forest. Of over 150 previously reported CMV-associated TCRbeta sequences, 67 appeared in the CD4+ memory repertoires, each in one to five individuals.

CDR1 and CDR2, looked up from the germline V gene, are SGHRS and YFSETQ. Its CDR3 holds 16 amino acids, cysteine through phenylalanine. Only the CDR3 region is kept as DNA, spanning 48 bases read in frame from base 1. V is clipped by 0 bases and J by 1 base, and the sequence between their germline boundaries is 13 bases long. Genomic DNA was extracted from sorted cells with the Quick-DNA Microprep Kit. Amplification of TCRbeta DNA was done with the immunoSEQ hsTCRbeta kit, following the protocol from the manufacturer. TCRbeta libraries were sequenced on an Illumina MiSeq instrument. In the authors' own workflow: Once out-of-frame sequences had been removed, a few million distinct TCRbeta sequences were left, which works out to an average of roughly 70,000 per individual. Each individual was scored by the count of around 160 previously reported CMV-associated TCRbeta sequences and the total productive distinct TCRbeta count. A beta-binomial model was reimplemented in Python, and scikit-learn random forests with default parameters were trained on data from the US cohort. Classifier performance on the Belgian cohort was summarized as median AUC with percentile confidence intervals over 10,000 bootstrap iterations. TCRdb took over this immuneACCESS table, retaining in-frame rearrangements with V and J assigned. Such tables are incomplete; in checked studies, under half of the missing clones stem from an unresolved V gene, and the remainder is unexplained. D and trimming come from the DNA, and the V and J calls and clone size come from that table. This sample is represented by 70,000 to 90,000 clones; roughly 78% of them were singletons. The ten largest clonotypes hold about 2.5% of the sample.

Concerning this clone itself: Its target antigen remains unknown. Base qualities were left out, and no much larger clone turns up one base away.

Single viable CD3+CD4+CD8-CD45RO+ cells were sorted as memory CD4+ T cells on a FACSAria II. To determine CMV serostatus, a Roche Elecsys assay was used that detects serum IgG against CMV pp150, pp28, p38 and p52. Once the samples were thawed, total CD4+ T cells were enriched through positive selection using CD4 magnetic microbeads. The samples came from a different study that was designed specifically to examine the CD4+ T cell memory repertoire. Peripheral blood mononuclear cells were isolated and cryopreserved according to standard operating procedures, and serum was stored at -80 degrees C. The staining relied on CD3-PerCP (BW264/56), CD4-APC (RPA-T4), CD45RO-PE (UCHT1) and CD8-Pacific Orange (3B5) antibodies, and Sytox blue was used to exclude non-viable cells.

The sequence was obtained from an adult in good health and CMV-seropositive. The rearranged chain carries TRBV5-1 and TRBJ1-1; the D gene assignment is ambiguous. The sample taken for sequencing was memory CD4+ T cells from blood. Here the CDR3 is given as CASSLGVVSSNTEAFF. DNA sequence: TGCGCCAGCAGCTTGGGGGTAGTCAGTTCGAACACTGAAGCTTTCTTT.